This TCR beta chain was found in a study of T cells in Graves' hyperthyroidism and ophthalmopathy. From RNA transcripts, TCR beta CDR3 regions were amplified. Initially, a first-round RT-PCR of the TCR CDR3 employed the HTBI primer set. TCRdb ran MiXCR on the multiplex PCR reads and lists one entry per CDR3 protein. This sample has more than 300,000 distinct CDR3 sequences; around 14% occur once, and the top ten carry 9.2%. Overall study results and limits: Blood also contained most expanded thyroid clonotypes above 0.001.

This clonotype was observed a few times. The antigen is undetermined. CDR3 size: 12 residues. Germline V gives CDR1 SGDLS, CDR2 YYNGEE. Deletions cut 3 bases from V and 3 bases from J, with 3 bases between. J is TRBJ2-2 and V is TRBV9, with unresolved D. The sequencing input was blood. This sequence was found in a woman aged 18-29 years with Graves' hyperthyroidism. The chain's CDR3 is CASSGDTGELFF. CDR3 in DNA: TGTGCCAGCAGCGGAGACACCGGGGAGCTGTTTTTT.